A single sample is the source of the 29 T cell receptor beta chains below, sequenced in a study of T cell responses to AZD1222 COVID-19 vaccine. Here immunoSEQ multiplex PCR was the method, and the copy in TCRdb shows in-frame clones only, minus some. The sample holds about 76,000 clones, about 88% seen once. The sequences come from peripheral blood, collected on day 0 of AZD1222 vaccination. These receptor sequences come from an adult in good health.

V and J are TRBV15 and TRBJ1-6; D is unclear. V lost 5 bases and J lost 6, with 8 bases in between. The germline CDR1 and CDR2 sequences are LNHNV and YYDKDF (reference sequence). The CDR3 length is 13 residues. Here the CDR3 DNA reads TGTGCCACCAGCCTAGGGTTTAATTCACCCCTCCACTTT. Its translation is CATSLGFNSPLHF.

The table lists this clone with a few counts. The chain uses TRBV25-1 and TRBJ1-2; possibly TRBD1 for D (6 bases). Trimming took off 6 bases at V and 2 bases at J, with 10 bases between the two ends. The CDR3 spans 13 residues. CDR1 is MGHDK and CDR2 is SYGVNS in the germline V gene. DNA for the CDR3: TGTGCCAGCAGCAGGGGCGCGAACTATGGCTACACCTTC. It translates to CASSRGANYGYTF.

The J gene is TRBJ2-7, the V gene TRBV9; D uncertain. The germline gives CDR1 SGDLS, CDR2 YYNGEE. V lost 0 bases, J lost 2 bases, and 9 bases lay in between. This CDR3 comprises 14 residues. This CDR3 is CASSVAADPYEQYF. CDR3 nucleotide sequence: TGTGCCAGCAGCGTAGCGGCGGACCCCTACGAGCAGTACTTC.

The J gene is TRBJ1-6, the V gene TRBV10-3; maybe TRBD1 (5 bases). Trimming shortened V by 10 bases and J by 2 bases, and 9 bases separated the two germline ends. The CDR3 spans 13 residues. CDR1 ENHRY and CDR2 SYGVKD come from the germline V gene. CDR3 in amino acids: CATRDAYNSPLHF. The CDR3, as DNA: TGTGCCACCCGGGACGCCTATAATTCACCCCTCCACTTT.

The chain links TRBV27 to TRBJ2-2; D remains ambiguous. The CDR3 extends over 13 amino acids. The V gene lost 3 bases and the J gene lost 0 bases, with 2 bases spanning the gap. Germline assignment: CDR1 MNHEY and CDR2 SMNVEV (reference sequence). The CDR3 DNA reads TGTGCCAGCAGTTTTTCGAACACCGGGGAGCTGTTTTTT. It yields the protein CASSFSNTGELFF.

The chain couples TRBV11-1 to TRBJ1-4; D call uncertain. The CDR3 length is 14 residues. The germline CDR1 and CDR2 sequences are SGHAT and FQDESV (reference sequence). Deletions cut 1 base from V and 4 bases from J, with 7 bases between. Written as DNA, the CDR3 is TGTGCCAGCAGCTTAGAAGTGAATAATGAAAAACTGTTTTTT. The encoded protein is CASSLEVNNEKLFF.

V usage is TRBV19 and J usage is TRBJ1-1; no clear D gene. Trimming left V 6 bases short and J 4 bases short, with 12 bases between. Per germline, CDR1 LNHDA and CDR2 SQIVND (reference sequence). The CDR3 contains 13 residues. The CDR3 bases are TGTGCCAGTAGCAGTCAGGCGGGCACTGAAGCTTTCTTT. Translating gives CASSSQAGTEAFF.

The CDR3 region is CASTTTGGPAKKYF. The CDR3 region has the DNA TGTGCCAGTACCACTACAGGGGGCCCGGCGAAAAAGTACTTC. This chain uses TRBV19 with TRBJ2-7, with TRBD1 matching over 9 bases. This CDR3 has 14 residues. CDR1 and CDR2 (germline): LNHDA, SQIVND (reference sequence). After removal of 7 bases from V and 11 bases from J, the junction contained 15 bases not matched to a gene.

This rearrangement joins TRBV7-9 to TRBJ1-4; D is unclear. The V gene's germline CDR1 is SEHNR and CDR2 FQNEAQ (reference sequence). Trimming shortened V by 1 base and J by 10 bases, and 13 bases separated the two germline ends. This CDR3 spans 14 amino acids. CDR3 protein: CASSLGLSDGKLFF. The CDR3 coding sequence is TGTGCCAGCAGCTTAGGTCTGAGCGACGGAAAACTGTTTTTT.

This chain connects TRBV9 to TRBJ1-5; D gene uncertain. V dropped 0 bases and J dropped 3 bases, with 4 bases sitting between them. The germline CDR1 and CDR2 sequences are SGDLS and YYNGEE. This CDR3 is 13 amino acids long. The CDR3 DNA sequence: TGTGCCAGCAGCGTAGACAACAATCAGCCCCAGCATTTT. It yields the protein CASSVDNNQPQHF.

This chain connects TRBV2 to TRBJ2-4; D is unresolved. The germline CDR1 and CDR2 sequences are SNHLY and FYNNEI. The length of the CDR3 is 16 residues. The ends were cut back, 2 bases at V and 0 bases at J, with 11 bases in the middle. In DNA, the CDR3 is TGTGCCAGCAGTGAAAGTAGTCTCTTAGCCAAAAACATTCAGTACTTC. Protein: CASSESSLLAKNIQYF.

The rearrangement uses TRBV7-9 and TRBJ2-2, with TRBD2 matching over 8 bases. V dropped 5 bases and J dropped 4; count of bases not matched to a gene: 9. The germline V gene has CDR1 SEHNR and CDR2 FQNEAQ (reference sequence). There are 16 residues in the CDR3. The chain's CDR3 is CASSPLAVGPTGELFF. CDR3 DNA: TGTGCCAGCAGCCCACTAGCGGTTGGTCCCACCGGGGAGCTGTTTTTT.

The chain couples TRBV6-5 to TRBJ2-7; 10 bases are shared with TRBD1. V trimming: 5 bases; J trimming: 7 bases; junction bases outside the gene matches: 8. Germline assignment: CDR1 MNHEY and CDR2 SVGAGI. The CDR3 is 14 residues long. CDR3 sequence (DNA): TGTGCCAGCAGTCCGATGGGGACAGGGGTGGAGCAGTACGTC. This codes for CASSPMGTGVEQYV.

This chain joins TRBV18 and TRBJ2-5, with TRBD1 matching 10 bases. The CDR3 contains 15 residues. With 6 bases clipped from V and 4 bases from J, the junction kept 8 bases outside the gene matches. CDR1 and CDR2 (germline): KGHSH, LQKENI. CDR3 DNA sequence: TGTGCCAGCTCTCCAAGGACAGGGGGAGGAGAGACCCAGTACTTC. The encoded protein is CASSPRTGGGETQYF.

The rearrangement joins TRBV4-2 to TRBJ2-1; no clear D. CDR1 is LGHNA, CDR2 YNFKEQ, per germline. The CDR3 extends over 15 amino acids. Trimming left V 0 bases short and J 0 bases short, with 6 bases between. The CDR3 nucleotides read TGTGCCAGCAGCCAAGACAGGAGCTCCTACAATGAGCAGTTCTTC. It translates to CASSQDRSSYNEQFF.

V usage is TRBV7-7 and J usage is TRBJ2-2; 10 nucleotides line up with TRBD1. In germline, CDR1 is SSHAT, CDR2 FNYEAQ (reference sequence). V was clipped by 3 bases and J by 6 bases; unmatched bases: 7. The CDR3 is 16 amino acids. The CDR3 coding sequence is TGTGCCAGCAGCTTCGGACAGGGGGAAGGTGCCGGGGAGCTGTTTTTT. This encodes CASSFGQGEGAGELFF.

This chain joins TRBV19 and TRBJ1-6; 7 nucleotides align to TRBD1. The CDR3 totals 15 residues. Looked up from germline, CDR1 is LNHDA and CDR2 is SQIVND (reference sequence). The V segment lost 6 bases and the J segment 7 bases; nucleotides outside the gene matches: 9. The CDR3 DNA reads TGTGCCAGTAGCTCGACAGGGACGGTCAATTCACCCCTCCACTTT. Translated: CASSSTGTVNSPLHF.

This chain joins TRBV2 and TRBJ2-1, with TRBD2 identical over 12 bases. The germline V gene has CDR1 SNHLY and CDR2 FYNNEI. The CDR3 runs 14 residues. The J segment lost 3 bases and the V segment lost 8 bases, leaving 2 bases of the junction unmatched. CDR3 in DNA: TGTGCCAGCCTGACTAGCGGGGGCTACAATGAGCAGTTCTTC. This encodes CASLTSGGYNEQFF.

The chain has TRBV5-4 and TRBJ2-3; tentatively, D is TRBD2 (6 bases). This CDR3 has 17 residues. V was trimmed by 3 bases and J by 2 bases, leaving 19 bases between them. Germline assignment: CDR1 SGHNT and CDR2 YYREEE (reference sequence). The CDR3 loop reads CASSSPNHRGSTDTQYF. DNA of the CDR3: TGTGCCAGCAGCTCACCAAACCACCGGGGGTCCACAGATACGCAGTATTTT.

Note on this clone: One junction end disagrees with the germline gene, perhaps due to a read error. The chain joins TRBV7-7 to TRBJ2-2, with 7 nucleotides matching TRBD2. Germline CDR1 reads SSHAT; CDR2 reads FNYEAQ (reference sequence). The CDR3 length is 16 residues. This CDR3 is CASSLRAGAMAGELFF. The CDR3 nucleotides are TGTGCTAGCAGCTTACGGGCGGGAGCAATGGCCGGGGAGCTGTTTTTT.

As concerns this clone: At one end the junction does not follow the germline gene, possibly because of a read error. This CDR3 reads CASSPARVEMHF. CDR3 DNA sequence: TGTGCCAGCTCACCCGCGCGTGTCGAGATGCACTTT. The chain couples TRBV18 to TRBJ1-1; D remains unclear. This CDR3 spans 12 amino acids. Germline V CDR1 and CDR2: KGHSH, LQKENI.

The CDR3 sequence is CASSGSGGEQFF. For the CDR3, the DNA is TGTGCCAGCAGTGGGTCGGGGGGTGAGCAGTTCTTC. The chain couples TRBV2 to TRBJ2-1, with 7 nucleotides matching TRBD2. The CDR3 is 12 residues long. Losses at the gene ends were 4 bases for V and 9 bases for J; bases not matched to a gene: 3. Looked up from germline, CDR1 is SNHLY and CDR2 is FYNNEI.

The chain employs TRBV5-1 and TRBJ1-1, with D unclear. Germline V gives CDR1 SGHRS, CDR2 YFSETQ. The V end lost 3 bases, the J end lost 11 bases, and 20 bases lay between the germline ends. This CDR3 contains 14 residues. CDR3 coding DNA: TGCGCCAGCAGCTCCAATGTGGTCCCCGGTCCGGCTTTCTTT. This encodes CASSSNVVPGPAFF. Based on the CDR3 plus reference TRBV5-1 and TRBJ1-1, the full variable domain is KAGVTQTPRYLIKTRGQQVTLSCSPISGHRSVSWYQQTPGQGLQFLFEYFSETQRNKGNFPGRFSGRQFSNSRSEMNVSTLELGDSALYLCASSSNVVPGPAFFGQGTRLTVV.

The sample holds a few counts of this clone. The chain uses TRBV6-5 and TRBJ2-6, with unresolved D. Trimming shortened V by 8 bases and J by 0 bases, and 2 bases separated the two germline ends. The CDR3 length is 12 residues. Germline V lookup: CDR1 MNHEY, CDR2 SVGAGI. In DNA, the CDR3 is TGTGCCAGCCACTCTGGGGCCAACGTCCTGACTTTC. Residues: CASHSGANVLTF.

This chain joins TRBV19 and TRBJ1-5; no definite D call. The CDR3 runs to 14 residues. CDR1 and CDR2 (germline): LNHDA, SQIVND (reference sequence). V gave up 10 bases and J gave up 2 bases, with 15 bases separating them. The CDR3 is CATNTEAGNQPQHF. The CDR3 nucleotides are TGTGCCACCAACACGGAGGCAGGCAATCAGCCCCAGCATTTT.

The J gene is TRBJ2-5, the V gene TRBV5-1; possible D gene TRBD2, 7 bases. Germline-derived CDR1 and CDR2 are SGHRS and YFSETQ. The CDR3 is made up of 15 amino acids. Deletions cut 5 bases from V and 4 bases from J, with 18 bases between. In DNA, the CDR3 is TGCGCCAGCAGTACTAGGGGGGGTCTTGGAGAGACCCAGTACTTC. This encodes CASSTRGGLGETQYF.

J is TRBJ2-2 and V is TRBV29-1; D possibly corresponds to TRBD2 (7 bases). The CDR3 is 17 amino acids. Trimming left V 1 base short and J 3 bases short, with 18 bases between. CDR1 and CDR2 (germline): SQVTM, ANQGSEA. CDR3 DNA: TGCAGCGTTGAAGGGGAGGGCATTAGGGGGTACACCGGGGAGCTGTTTTTT. It translates to CSVEGEGIRGYTGELFF.

This chain joins TRBV2 and TRBJ2-7; 12 nucleotides match TRBD2. The CDR3 consists of 15 residues. J was trimmed by 2 bases and V by 11 bases; bases with no gene match: 10. Germline V gives CDR1 SNHLY, CDR2 FYNNEI. The CDR3 sequence is CAVTSGRTITYEQYF. The CDR3 nucleotides read TGTGCCGTAACTAGCGGGAGGACGATAACCTACGAGCAGTACTTC.

The chain couples TRBV6-5 to TRBJ1-2; possible D gene TRBD1, 6 bases. Trimming stripped 6 bases from V and 4 bases from J, with 12 bases between. Germline-derived CDR1 and CDR2 are MNHEY and SVGAGI. The CDR3 covers 13 residues. In DNA form, the CDR3 reads TGTGCCAGCAGCCCCCCGGGGGCCTATGGCTACACCTTC. Amino acid sequence: CASSPPGAYGYTF.